The present T cell receptor beta chain was sequenced within a study of blood T cell repertoires in COVID-19. J gave up 5 bases and V 10 bases, and 8 bases lay outside the gene matches. The length of the CDR3 is 13 residues. Germline V gene data show CDR1 as MRHNA and CDR2 as SNTAGT. Only in-frame clones appear in the TCRdb table, and some are missing; sequencing was by immunoSEQ multiplex PCR. Of 250,000 to 300,000 clones listed, roughly 89% are singletons. This receptor was identified in a woman aged 30 to 39 with active or convalescent COVID-19. The sample was peripheral blood. The chain recombines TRBV6-4 with TRBJ2-3; TRBD2 agrees at 8 bases. CDR3 amino acids: CATASGGVDTQYF. As DNA, the CDR3 is TGTGCCACCGCTTCGGGGGGGGTAGATACGCAGTATTTT.